This T cell receptor (beta chain) originates from a study of vaccination effects on CD4 cells after COVID-19. Study at large: Participants completed two doses of the BNT162b2 or mRNA-1273 vaccine. Sampling of a couple of convalescent patients took place 16 days and one week prior to vaccination.

About this clone: Its antigen remains unidentified.

Expansion of antigen-specific CD4+ T cells with viral peptide pools was carried out by the ViraFEST assay before sequencing. Culturing for more than eight days preceded CD4+ T cell isolation. This person caught SARS-CoV-2 sometime from March to December 2020, and PCR testing confirmed the infection. After two million PBMC were placed in each well, they were cultured with approximately 9.4 IU/ml IL-2 and roughly 10 ug/ml peptides. Using immunoSEQ multiplex PCR, the repertoire was profiled, and TCRdb retains in-frame clones only, with some absent. The sample records 24,000 or so clones, about three quarters being singletons. The sample in question was CD4+ T cells from PBMCs cultured with SARS-CoV-2 spike peptides, obtained before COVID-19 vaccination. The receptor was isolated from a human donor who had a prior SARS-CoV-2 infection.

CDR3 loop: CASRTGINYGYTF. For the CDR3, the DNA is TGTGCCAGCAGGACAGGGATCAACTATGGCTACACCTTC. V and J are TRBV2 and TRBJ1-2; the match to TRBD1 covers 7 bases. Germline CDR1 SNHLY, CDR2 FYNNEI. The CDR3 is 13 residues long. Trimming cost V 6 bases and J 2 bases; bases outside gene matches: 3.